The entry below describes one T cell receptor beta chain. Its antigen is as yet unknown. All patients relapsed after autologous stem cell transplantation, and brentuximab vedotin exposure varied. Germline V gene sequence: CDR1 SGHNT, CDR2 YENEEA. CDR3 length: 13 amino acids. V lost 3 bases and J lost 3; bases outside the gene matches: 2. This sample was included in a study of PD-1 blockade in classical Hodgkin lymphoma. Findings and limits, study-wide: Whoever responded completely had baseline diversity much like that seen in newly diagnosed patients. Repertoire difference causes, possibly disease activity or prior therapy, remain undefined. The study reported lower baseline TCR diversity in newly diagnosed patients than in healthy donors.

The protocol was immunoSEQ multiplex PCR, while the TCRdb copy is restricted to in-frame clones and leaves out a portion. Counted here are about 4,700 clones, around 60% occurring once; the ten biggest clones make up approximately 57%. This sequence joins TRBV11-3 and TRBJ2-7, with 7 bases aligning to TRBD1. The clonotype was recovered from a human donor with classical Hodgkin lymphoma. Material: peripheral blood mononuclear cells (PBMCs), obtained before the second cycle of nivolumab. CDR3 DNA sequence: TGTGCCAGCAGCTTGGGACAGATCTACGAGCAGTACTTC. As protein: CASSLGQIYEQYF.